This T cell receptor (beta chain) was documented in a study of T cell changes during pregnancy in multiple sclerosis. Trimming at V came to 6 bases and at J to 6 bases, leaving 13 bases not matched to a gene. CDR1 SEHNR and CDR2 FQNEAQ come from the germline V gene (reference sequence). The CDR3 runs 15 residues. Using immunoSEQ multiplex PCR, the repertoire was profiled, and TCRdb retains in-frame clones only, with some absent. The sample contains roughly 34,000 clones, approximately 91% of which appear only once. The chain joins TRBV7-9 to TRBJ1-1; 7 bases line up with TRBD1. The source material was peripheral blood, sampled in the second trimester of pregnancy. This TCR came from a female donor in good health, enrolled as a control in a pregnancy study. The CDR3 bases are TGTGCCAGCAGGTCTACAGGGGTATTTGGGCCTGAAGCTTTCTTT. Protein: CASRSTGVFGPEAFF.